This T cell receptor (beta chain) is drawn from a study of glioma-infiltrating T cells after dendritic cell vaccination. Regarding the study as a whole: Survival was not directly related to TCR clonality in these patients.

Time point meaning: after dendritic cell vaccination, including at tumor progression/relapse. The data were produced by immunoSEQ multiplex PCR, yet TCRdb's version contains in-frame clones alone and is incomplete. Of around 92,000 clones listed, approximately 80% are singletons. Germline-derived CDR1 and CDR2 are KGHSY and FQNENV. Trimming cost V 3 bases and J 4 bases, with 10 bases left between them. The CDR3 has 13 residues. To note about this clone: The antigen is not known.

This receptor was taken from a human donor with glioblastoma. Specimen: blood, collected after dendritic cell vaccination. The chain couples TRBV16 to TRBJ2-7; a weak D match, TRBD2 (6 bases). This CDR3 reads CASSQSDYYEQYF. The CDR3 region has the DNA TGTGCCAGCAGCCAGTCGGACTATTACGAGCAGTACTTC.